The subject of this entry is one T cell receptor (beta chain). Its antigen is as yet unknown. The data stem from a study of spatial heterogeneity in lung cancer. General study findings and limits: At tumor resection, ubiquitous expanded TCRs were detected in blood more often than later.

Every TCR cDNA molecule bore its own unique molecular identifier. Using its own MiXCR run on the 5' RACE reads, TCRdb lists one record per CDR3 protein. The sample records about 80,000 distinct CDR3 sequences, approximately 21% being singletons. Time point denoted: sample taken at primary tumor resection. Frozen PBMC, nontumor lung or tumor provided whole RNA, which was sequenced unsorted. Donation came from some 72 patients with untreated early-stage non-small cell lung cancer. This receptor was taken from a male donor with early-stage non-small cell lung cancer. The specimen was PBMCs, collected at surgery.

CDR3 bases: TGTGCCAGCAGCTTTGGGGGGGGAAACTACAATGAGCAGTTCTTC. It codes for CASSFGGGNYNEQFF. This chain joins TRBV5-4 and TRBJ2-1, with 7 bases lining up with TRBD2. The V and J ends lost 2 bases and 3 bases, in that order; junction bases with no gene match: 5. Germline lookup yields CDR1 SGHNT and CDR2 YYREEE (reference sequence). The CDR3 is 15 residues long.